This note documents a single TCR beta chain sequence. The antigen is undetermined. V was pared by 1 base and J by 3 bases, with 12 bases between. CDR3 length: 15 amino acids. Germline CDR1 PRHDT, CDR2 FYEKMQ (reference sequence). From the reads, TCRdb called clonotypes with MiXCR, one entry per CDR3 protein. The table records approximately 630,000 distinct CDR3 sequences, roughly 24% of them present only once. This sample was taken from a study of T cell repertoires in cytomegalovirus infection. Broader study findings: Clonotype analysis showed dominance of the ex vivo response by HLA-C-restricted CMV-specific TCR beta clonotypes.

The sequenced material came from CD8+ T cells from PBMCs. The source is a human donor in good health (CMV status not recorded). Some clones in this sample may be carry-over from other donors' samples. The V and J genes are TRBV13 and TRBJ1-1; D is perhaps TRBD1 (5 bases). The CDR3 bases are TGTGCCAGCAGCTTAGTGGAGGGGTTGGACACTGAAGCTTTCTTT. It yields the protein CASSLVEGLDTEAFF.